These 16 T cell receptor beta chains originate from one sample sequenced in a study of blood T cell repertoires in COVID-19. The data were produced by immunoSEQ multiplex PCR, yet TCRdb's version contains in-frame clones alone and is incomplete. The profile covers 150,000 to 200,000 clones, with about nine tenths appearing a single time and around 4.6% taken by the ten largest. The material sequenced was peripheral blood. The receptors stem from a man aged 30 to 45 with COVID-19, enrolled during active disease.

V usage is TRBV2 and J usage is TRBJ2-1; 7 bases line up with TRBD2. This CDR3 contains 12 residues. The trim removed 6 bases at V and 8 bases at J, leaving 4 bases unmatched. Germline-derived CDR1 and CDR2 are SNHLY and FYNNEI. For the CDR3, the DNA is TGTGCCAGCAGGGGGGGGGAGGATGAGCAGTTCTTC. Protein product: CASRGGEDEQFF.

The chain couples TRBV6-2 or TRBV6-3 to TRBJ2-5; D gene uncertain. CDR3 length equals 11 residues. Per germline, CDR1 MNHEY and CDR2 SVGEGT. Between the trimmed V and J ends, which lost 7 bases and 5 bases, there was a span of 8 bases. CDR3 in DNA: TGTGCCAGCACCCCCGGGGAGACCCAGTACTTC. This encodes CASTPGETQYF.

The chain links TRBV2 to TRBJ2-3; D is possibly TRBD1 (6 bases). The V gene's germline CDR1 is SNHLY and CDR2 FYNNEI. Trimming pared 2 bases from V and 3 bases from J, leaving 12 bases between. The CDR3 has 15 amino acids. CDR3 in DNA: TGTGCCAGCAGTGAAATTACAGGGAGAACAGATACGCAGTATTTT. It is translated as CASSEITGRTDTQYF. The variable domain in full, with the rest retrieved from reference TRBV2 and TRBJ2-3, is EPEVTQTPSHQVTQMGQEVILRCVPISNHLYFYWYRQILGQKVEFLVSFYNNEISEKSEIFDDQFSVERPDGSNFTLKIRSTKLEDSAMYFCASSEITGRTDTQYFGPGTRLTVL.

This chain connects TRBV12-3 or TRBV12-4 to TRBJ2-7, with D uncertain. Trimming stripped 2 bases from V and 2 bases from J, with 7 bases between. The CDR3 totals 13 residues. The CDR3 reads CASSLLQPYEQYF. In DNA form, the CDR3 reads TGTGCCAGCAGTTTACTACAGCCCTACGAGCAGTACTTC.

This clone has just one count. This chain links TRBV7-9 with TRBJ2-5; TRBD1 matches at 7 bases. The germline V gene has CDR1 SEHNR and CDR2 FQNEAQ (reference sequence). Trimming at V came to 4 bases and at J to 1 base, leaving 3 bases not matched to a gene. The CDR3 sequence is 14 residues long. CDR3 DNA: TGTGCCAGCAGCTCAGGACAGGCCCAAGAGACCCAGTACTTC. Protein: CASSSGQAQETQYF.

This clone has at least ten counts. The chain couples TRBV3-1 (or the pseudogene TRBV3-2) to TRBJ2-1; 9 positions agree with TRBD2. The CDR3 consists of 16 residues. V trimming: 4 bases; J trimming: 4 bases; junction bases outside the gene matches: 8. Germline lookup yields CDR1 LGHDT and CDR2 YNNKEL (reference sequence). The CDR3 coding sequence is TGTGCCAGCAGCCTAATCGGCGGGAGGGTTTACAATGAGCAGTTCTTC. It specifies CASSLIGGRVYNEQFF.

The chain combines TRBV6-5 with TRBJ1-1, with 7 nucleotides matching TRBD1. Losses at the gene ends were 4 bases for V and 7 bases for J; bases not matched to a gene: 12. Germline V gene sequence: CDR1 MNHEY, CDR2 SVGAGI. CDR3 length: 15 residues. The CDR3 DNA follows: TGTGCCAGCAGTTCCCGACAGGGTCCCCCGGATGAAGCTTTCTTT. Its protein product is CASSSRQGPPDEAFF.

The V and J genes are TRBV7-3 and TRBJ2-5, with 16 bases matching TRBD2. The CDR3 spans 17 residues. V trimming: 5 bases; J trimming: 2 bases; junction bases outside the gene matches: 5. Germline values: CDR1 SGHTA, CDR2 FQGTGA. This CDR3 is CASSPGLAGGSQETQYF. The CDR3 coding sequence is TGTGCCAGCAGCCCGGGACTAGCGGGGGGGTCTCAAGAGACCCAGTACTTC.

The rearrangement uses TRBV9 and TRBJ1-1; TRBD1 might be the D (6 bases). CDR3 size: 14 residues. V lost 2 bases to trimming and J lost 1 base, with 9 bases between them. Germline assignment: CDR1 SGDLS and CDR2 YYNGEE. The CDR3 DNA reads TGTGCCAGCAGCGTCAAGGGACAGAACACTGAAGCTTTCTTT. This codes for CASSVKGQNTEAFF.

This clone was picked up one time. The genes are TRBV5-4 and TRBJ1-2; D is uncertain. Trimming took off 4 bases at V and 6 bases at J, with 10 bases between the two ends. The germline V gene has CDR1 SGHNT and CDR2 YYREEE (reference sequence). The CDR3 is 12 residues long. As DNA, the CDR3 is TGTGCCAGCAGCACCTCAAACAATGGCTACACCTTC. Amino acid sequence: CASSTSNNGYTF.

The chain is built from TRBV5-1 and TRBJ2-3; TRBD2 matches at 14 bases. Trimming cost V 8 bases and J 2 bases; bases outside gene matches: 19. Germline CDR1 and CDR2: SGHRS and YFSETQ. The CDR3 is 20 residues long. The CDR3 DNA reads TGCGCCAGGCGACTAGCGGGGGGGAAAGTATCATACTTAAACACAGATACGCAGTATTTT. Translating gives CARRLAGGKVSYLNTDTQYF.

This clone was seen just once. The chain carries TRBV4-3 and TRBJ2-1, with D perhaps TRBD2 (6 bases). Germline V CDR1 and CDR2: LGHNA, YSLEER. The CDR3 consists of 16 residues. Trimming took 4 bases from V and 1 from J, leaving 14 bases between them. In DNA, the CDR3 is TGCGCCAGCAGCCCAAGACTAGGAGGGTCCTACAATGAGCAGTTCTTC. Translating it yields CASSPRLGGSYNEQFF.

The chain carries TRBV9 and TRBJ1-1, with D perhaps TRBD1 (6 bases). Per the germline V gene, CDR1 is SGDLS and CDR2 is YYNGEE. The germline V and J ends were trimmed by 4 bases and 1 base, with 14 bases remaining between them. There are 15 residues in the CDR3. DNA for the CDR3: TGTGCCAGCAGCTCACCTCCGGACAGGAACACTGAAGCTTTCTTT. This gives the protein CASSSPPDRNTEAFF.

The chain recombines TRBV7-2 with TRBJ2-3; 9 bases map to TRBD2. From germline, CDR1 is SGHTA and CDR2 FQGNSA. CDR3 size: 15 residues. The trim removed 3 bases at V and 3 bases at J, leaving 4 bases unmatched. The CDR3 loop is CASSFLAGITDTQYF. The CDR3, as DNA: TGTGCCAGCAGCTTCCTAGCGGGAATAACAGATACGCAGTATTTT.

This clone was picked up one time. The chain recombines TRBV4-3 with TRBJ1-1; possibly TRBD1 for D (6 bases). Trimming cost V 0 bases and J 3 bases, with 17 bases left between them. The germline CDR1 and CDR2 sequences are LGHNA and YSLEER. This CDR3 has 17 amino acids. Here the CDR3 DNA reads TGCGCCAGCAGCCAAGAAGCGACAGGATCTTGGGACACTGAAGCTTTCTTT. Its protein is CASSQEATGSWDTEAFF.

This rearrangement joins TRBV19 to TRBJ1-2; 9 nucleotides agree with TRBD1. CDR3 length: 14 amino acids. In germline, CDR1 is LNHDA, CDR2 SQIVND (reference sequence). J gave up 4 bases and V 6 bases, and 6 bases lay outside the gene matches. CDR3 amino acids: CASSRDREGYGYTF. CDR3 nucleotide sequence: TGTGCCAGTAGCCGGGACAGGGAGGGCTATGGCTACACCTTC.